This TCR beta chain was identified during a study of cytomegalovirus exposure and HLA in healthy donors. Study conclusions and caveats: Most of the TCR beta V segments (in an earlier analysis) were productive either about 87% or about 30% of the time. Confirmation in vitro established that a few CMV-associated chains were specific for CMV antigens.

This clone came up a few times. No antigen is known for it. Germline trimming cut 8 bases from V and 6 bases from J; bases unmatched to any gene: 11. The CDR3 loop spans 15 amino acids. Germline CDR1 is ENHRY and CDR2 is SYGVKD. PCR involved 60 Vbeta and 13 Jbeta primers. This table comes from immunoSEQ multiplex PCR, and its TCRdb copy is limited to in-frame clones, with some not included. The repertoire holds 180,000 or so clones, with under 80% as singletons. The specimen was PBMCs. V and J are TRBV10-3 and TRBJ1-2; TRBD1 matches at 11 bases. This clonotype originated in a middle-aged man in good health and CMV-seronegative. CDR3: CAIPRTGTGGNGYTF. The CDR3 nucleotides read TGTGCCATCCCCAGGACCGGGACAGGGGGTAATGGCTACACCTTC.